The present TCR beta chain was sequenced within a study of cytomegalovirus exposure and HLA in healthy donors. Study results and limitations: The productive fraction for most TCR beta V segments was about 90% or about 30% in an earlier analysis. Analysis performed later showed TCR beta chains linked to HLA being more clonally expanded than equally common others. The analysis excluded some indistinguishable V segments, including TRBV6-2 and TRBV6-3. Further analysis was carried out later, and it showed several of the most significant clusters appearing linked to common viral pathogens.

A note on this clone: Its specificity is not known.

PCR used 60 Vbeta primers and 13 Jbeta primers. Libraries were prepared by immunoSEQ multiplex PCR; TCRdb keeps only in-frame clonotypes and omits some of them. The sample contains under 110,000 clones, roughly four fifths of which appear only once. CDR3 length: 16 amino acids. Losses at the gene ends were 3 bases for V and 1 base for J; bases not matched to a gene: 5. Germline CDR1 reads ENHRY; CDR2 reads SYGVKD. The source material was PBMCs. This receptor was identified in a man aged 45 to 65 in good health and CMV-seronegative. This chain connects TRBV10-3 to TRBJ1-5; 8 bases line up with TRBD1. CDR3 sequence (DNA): TGTGCCATCAGTGATGGACAGGGAATGAGCAATCAGCCCCAGCATTTT. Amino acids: CAISDGQGMSNQPQHF.